This paragraph covers one T cell receptor beta chain sequence. Its antigen has not been determined. No base quality values were provided; no much bigger clone lies one nucleotide off. The label giving this sample's treatment or condition can be read as: in vitro stimulation with specific CMV peptide epitopes to enrich CMV-specific T cells. Taken from cysteine to phenylalanine, the CDR3 has 13 residues. Just the 39-base CDR3 DNA is kept, in frame starting at base 1. CDR1 is given as SGHTA and CDR2 as FQGNSA, both from the germline V gene. The junction shows trimming of 5 bases on V and 10 bases on J, and the gene matches do not reach 7 bases of it. The record originates from a study of T cell repertoires in cytomegalovirus infection (dated by TCRdb to about 2019). Study-wide context: Alongside well-studied HLA-B-restricted epitopes, the peptide stimulations were aimed at recently identified HLA-C-restricted CMV epitopes, whose presentation resists viral immunomodulation. Because public TCR beta signatures pointed to carriage of CMV infection together with the matching HLA type, the HLA type of each donor mattered for the analysis.

Findings and caveats that apply to the study as a whole: In both this cohort and an independent roughly 400-donor cohort, the cumulative frequency of public TCR beta family members distinguished carriers of CMV infection plus the relevant HLA type. In the ex vivo response, HLA-C-restricted CMV-specific TCR beta clonotypes were dominant, and in two of eight donors the single most frequent clonotype came from this HLA-C-restricted group.

Data came from an Illumina HiSeq 1500. The public reads were reprocessed in TCRdb via fastp at Q25 and MiXCR, keeping in-frame beta chains. Each entry merges the rows of one CDR3 protein and shows their most common DNA and genes. This sample comprises approximately 470,000 distinct CDR3 sequences, approximately 42% of them detected only once. Jointly, the top ten make up about 45% of the sample. The specimen was cultured PBMCs, collected from culture after CMV antigen stimulation. This TCR was recovered from a human donor in good health (CMV status not recorded). Some clones in this sample may be carry-over from other donors' samples. The chain is encoded by TRBV7-2 joined to TRBJ1-1; TRBD1 matches 10 bases in the middle. Here the CDR3 is given as CASSQTRDRGAFF. The DNA reads as follows: TGTGCCAGCAGCCAAACGAGGGACAGGGGAGCTTTCTTT.